The 20 T cell receptor beta chains in this list originate from one sample, sequenced in a study of cytomegalovirus exposure and HLA in healthy donors. Clones were sequenced by immunoSEQ multiplex PCR, and TCRdb holds only the in-frame ones, with some missing. The sample lists around 240,000 clones; 85% to 90% were seen once. The specimen was PBMCs. The receptors stem from a woman under 30 in good health and CMV-seronegative.

The chain recombines TRBV7-2 with TRBJ2-1, with TRBD2 identical over 10 bases. The CDR3 extends over 16 amino acids. Germline CDR1 is SGHTA and CDR2 is FQGNSA. V gave up 6 bases and J gave up 6 bases; unmatched junction bases: 11. Written as DNA, the CDR3 is TGTGCCAGCAGTTTTAGTAGCGGGGGGACCTCCAATGAGCAGTTCTTC. Translating it yields CASSFSSGGTSNEQFF. Full variable domain (rest looked up from reference TRBV7-2 and TRBJ2-1): GAGVSQSPSNKVTEKGKDVELRCDPISGHTALYWYRQSLGQGLEFLIYFQGNSAPDKSGLPSDRFSAERTGGSVSTLTIQRTQQEDSAVYLCASSFSSGGTSNEQFFGPGTRLTVL.

The V and J genes are TRBV7-2 and TRBJ1-2; 8 bases align to TRBD1. Germline V gives CDR1 SGHTA, CDR2 FQGNSA. The junction had 9 bases not matched to a gene; V was cut back by 5 bases and J by 4 bases. The CDR3 covers 15 residues. The CDR3 bases are TGTGCCAGCAGCGCCGGACAGGGAATAACCTATGGCTACACCTTC. This codes for CASSAGQGITYGYTF.

This CDR3 reads CASSSAGAGGEKLFF. CDR3 sequence (DNA): TGTGCCAGCAGTTCCGCCGGAGCGGGCGGAGAAAAACTGTTTTTT. The chain joins TRBV28 to TRBJ1-4; D unclear. CDR1 and CDR2 (germline): MDHEN, SYDVKM. The CDR3 loop spans 15 amino acids. V shed 4 bases and J shed 8 bases, with 17 bases lying between them. Based on the CDR3 plus reference TRBV28 and TRBJ1-4, the full variable domain is DVKVTQSSRYLVKRTGEKVFLECVQDMDHENMFWYRQDPGLGLRLIYFSYDVKMKEKGDIPEGYSVSREKKERFSLILESASTNQTSMYLCASSSAGAGGEKLFFGSGTQLSVL.

This clone has a handful of counts. The chain employs TRBV28 and TRBJ1-6, with a weak D call TRBD1 (5 bases). The CDR3 is made up of 14 amino acids. The V gene lost 3 bases and the J gene lost 7 bases, with 10 bases spanning the gap. Germline V gene sequence: CDR1 MDHEN, CDR2 SYDVKM. CDR3 protein: CASSLAGRNSPLHF. The CDR3 coding sequence is TGTGCCAGCAGTTTGGCAGGGCGCAATTCACCCCTCCACTTT.

The chain recombines TRBV7-2 with TRBJ2-7, with TRBD1 as a possible D gene (5 bases). V dropped 3 bases and J dropped 3 bases, with 15 bases sitting between them. Germline-derived CDR1 and CDR2 are SGHTA and FQGNSA. The CDR3 has 15 amino acids. The DNA for the CDR3 is TGTGCCAGCAGCTTGGGCCAGGGTTCTTACTACGAGCAGTACTTC. Amino acids: CASSLGQGSYYEQYF.

A few counts support this clone. This CDR3 is CASSSDSSSNQPQHF. Written as DNA, the CDR3 is TGTGCCAGCAGTTCCGACTCGTCAAGCAATCAGCCCCAGCATTTT. The chain uses TRBV6-5 and TRBJ1-5, with D unresolved. There are 15 residues in the CDR3. V shed 4 bases and J shed 1 base, with 11 bases lying between them. Germline V gives CDR1 MNHEY, CDR2 SVGAGI.

The V and J genes are TRBV7-2 and TRBJ1-2, with D unclear. The CDR3 extends over 15 amino acids. V shed 1 base and J shed 7 bases, with 16 bases lying between them. The germline gives CDR1 SGHTA, CDR2 FQGNSA. CDR3 amino acids: CASSLEGVGVGGYTF. In DNA form, the CDR3 reads TGTGCCAGCAGCTTAGAGGGAGTCGGCGTGGGTGGCTACACCTTC.

The chain combines TRBV28 with TRBJ1-1; no clear D gene. The CDR3 is 15 amino acids. Trimming stripped 2 bases from V and 6 bases from J, with 16 bases between. In germline, CDR1 is MDHEN, CDR2 SYDVKM. The CDR3 loop is CASSLEVSGGAEAFF. The CDR3 DNA reads as TGTGCCAGCAGTTTAGAGGTCAGCGGAGGCGCTGAAGCTTTCTTT.

V is TRBV5-6 and J is TRBJ2-1; TRBD1 matches 10 bases. Germline CDR1 reads SGHDT; CDR2 reads YYEEEE. J gave up 1 base and V 6 bases, and 7 bases lay outside the gene matches. This CDR3 has 16 amino acids. The CDR3 coding sequence is TGTGCCAGCATCATACGGACAGGGGGTTCCTACAATGAGCAGTTCTTC. This sequence encodes CASIIRTGGSYNEQFF.

CDR3 sequence: CASTRGGEGNQPQHF. Here the CDR3 DNA reads TGTGCCAGCACCCGCGGAGGGGAGGGTAATCAGCCCCAGCATTTT. The rearrangement joins TRBV5-5 to TRBJ1-5; D is possibly TRBD1 (5 bases). V was shortened by 6 bases and J by 4 bases, with 17 bases between the two germline ends. Germline values: CDR1 SGHKS, CDR2 YYEKEE (reference sequence). This CDR3 spans 15 amino acids.

The V and J genes are TRBV28 and TRBJ2-3, with 7 bases matching TRBD2. Germline values: CDR1 MDHEN, CDR2 SYDVKM. This CDR3 spans 14 amino acids. V lost 8 bases to trimming and J lost 1 base; unmatched junction nucleotides: 6. CDR3 in amino acids: CASSAGVRTDTQYF. The DNA of the CDR3 is TGTGCCAGCTCTGCGGGGGTACGCACAGATACGCAGTATTTT.

The gene calls are TRBV28 and TRBJ1-2; a possible D gene is TRBD1 (6 bases). The V and J ends lost 4 bases and 2 bases respectively, with 8 bases between them. The CDR3 has 13 residues. The V gene's germline CDR1 is MDHEN and CDR2 SYDVKM. CDR3 bases: TGTGCCAGCAGTTACGGACAGAACTATGGCTACACCTTC. Translation: CASSYGQNYGYTF.

This chain links TRBV4-3 with TRBJ2-3; TRBD2 aligns across 7 bases. The CDR3 is 15 residues long. Unmatched junction bases numbered 6, after V lost 6 bases and J lost 0 bases. Looked up from germline, CDR1 is LGHNA and CDR2 is YSLEER. In DNA, the CDR3 is TGCGCCAGCAGTCCGGGGAGGGGTAGCACAGATACGCAGTATTTT. Its protein is CASSPGRGSTDTQYF.

This chain uses TRBV13 with TRBJ1-5, with 8 bases aligning to TRBD1. The CDR3 loop spans 16 amino acids. Germline-derived CDR1 and CDR2 are PRHDT and FYEKMQ (reference sequence). Trimming cost V 2 bases and J 2 bases; bases outside gene matches: 5. The CDR3 sequence is CASSLFRGRGNQPQHF. The CDR3 nucleotides are TGTGCCAGCAGCTTATTCAGGGGGCGAGGCAATCAGCCCCAGCATTTT. Filled out from reference TRBV13 and TRBJ1-5, the complete variable domain reads AAGVIQSPRHLIKEKRETATLKCYPIPRHDTVYWYQQGPGQDPQFLISFYEKMQSDKGSIPDRFSAQQFSDYHSELNMSSLELGDSALYFCASSLFRGRGNQPQHFGDGTRLSIL.

The chain carries TRBV6-5 and TRBJ1-1; no definite D call. Per the germline V gene, CDR1 is MNHEY and CDR2 is SVGAGI. The V gene lost 5 bases and the J gene lost 4 bases, with 11 bases spanning the gap. This CDR3 is 13 amino acids long. For the CDR3, the DNA is TGTGCCAGCAGTAAGAGGTTGGCCACTGAAGCTTTCTTT. It encodes CASSKRLATEAFF.

This clone was observed a few times. The chain recombines TRBV28 with TRBJ1-6, with a tentative D call TRBD1 (5 bases). The CDR3 sequence is 11 residues long. Germline loops: CDR1 MDHEN, CDR2 SYDVKM. V lost 9 bases and J lost 7, with 7 bases in between. CDR3 coding DNA: TGTGCCAGTGGGGGGAATTCACCCCTCCACTTT. Amino acid sequence: CASGGNSPLHF.

The rearrangement links TRBV2 to TRBJ2-3, with 9 bases matching TRBD1. The length of the CDR3 is 16 residues. The germline V gene encodes CDR1 SNHLY and CDR2 FYNNEI. V shed 6 bases, J shed 4 bases, and the junction held 11 bases outside the gene matches. The DNA of the CDR3 is TGTGCCAGCAGGGGGACAGGGCCCCTCCTCGCAGATACGCAGTATTTT. Its translation: CASRGTGPLLADTQYF.

V is TRBV7-9 and J is TRBJ1-2, with TRBD1 matching over 7 bases. The CDR3 runs to 16 residues. With 5 bases clipped from V and 8 bases from J, the junction kept 17 bases outside the gene matches. CDR1 is SEHNR, CDR2 FQNEAQ, per germline (reference sequence). CDR3 sequence: CASSPRTQGITFGYTF. CDR3 nucleotide sequence: TGTGCCAGCAGCCCGCGAACACAGGGGATTACTTTCGGCTACACCTTC.

This clone has only a few counts. The V gene is TRBV6-1, the J gene TRBJ2-1; 10 positions agree with TRBD2. The length of the CDR3 is 15 residues. Germline loops: CDR1 MNHNS, CDR2 SASEGT. Trimming took 0 bases from V and 6 from J; bases not matched to a gene: 2. The CDR3 here is CASSEAAGGPNEQFF. The CDR3 DNA is TGTGCCAGCAGTGAAGCAGCGGGGGGGCCCAATGAGCAGTTCTTC.

The V and J genes are TRBV27 and TRBJ2-5; 10 bases line up with TRBD2. The V segment lost 3 bases and the J segment 7 bases; nucleotides outside the gene matches: 11. The CDR3 contains 16 residues. Germline V CDR1 and CDR2: MNHEY, SMNVEV (reference sequence). The CDR3, as DNA: TGTGCCAGCAGTTTGGGAGCGGGGGGGCAGTCCTCGACCCAGTACTTC. Translated: CASSLGAGGQSSTQYF.